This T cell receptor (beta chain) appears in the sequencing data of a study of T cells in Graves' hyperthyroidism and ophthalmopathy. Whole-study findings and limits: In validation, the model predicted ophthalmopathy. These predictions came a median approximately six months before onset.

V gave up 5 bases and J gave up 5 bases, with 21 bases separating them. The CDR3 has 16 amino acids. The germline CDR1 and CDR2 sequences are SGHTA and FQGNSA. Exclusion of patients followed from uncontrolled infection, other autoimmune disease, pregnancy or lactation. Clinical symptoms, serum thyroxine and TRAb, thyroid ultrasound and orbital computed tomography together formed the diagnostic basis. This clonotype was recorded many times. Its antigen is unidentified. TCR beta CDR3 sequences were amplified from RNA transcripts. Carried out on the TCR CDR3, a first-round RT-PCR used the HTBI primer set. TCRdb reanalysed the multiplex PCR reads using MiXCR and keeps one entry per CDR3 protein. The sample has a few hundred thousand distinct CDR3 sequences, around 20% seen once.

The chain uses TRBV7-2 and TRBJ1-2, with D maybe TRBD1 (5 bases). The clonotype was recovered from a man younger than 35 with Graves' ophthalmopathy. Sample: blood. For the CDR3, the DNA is TGTGCCAGCAGCCAAAGAAGGGACGGAGCCGGATATGGCTACACCTTC. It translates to CASSQRRDGAGYGYTF.